This T cell receptor beta chain was retrieved from a study of blood T cell repertoires in COVID-19. Looking at the study overall: Sites across the United States, Italy and Spain contributed samples from acute and convalescent COVID-19. From T cells, B-cell-depleted T cells, or PBMCs came the material, which was cDNA or gDNA.

The CDR3 has 16 residues. In germline, CDR1 is MNHEY, CDR2 SVGEGT. Trimming took 6 bases from V and 7 from J; bases not matched to a gene: 16. Patients of the Seattle cohort, enrolled during active infection, were followed longitudinally. The sample holds a few counts of this clone. The authors' processing: Counts of nucleated cells, estimated from reference gene primer amplification, were obtained. Libraries were prepared by immunoSEQ multiplex PCR; TCRdb keeps only in-frame clonotypes and omits some of them. Clonal size and the V and J genes are those of that table, whereas D and trimming came from the DNA. Among tens of thousands of clones, 81% were seen once, and the ten largest hold roughly 3.1%.

This TCR was sampled from a man between 65 and 85 years old with COVID-19, enrolled during active disease. This sequence joins TRBV6-2 or TRBV6-3 and TRBJ1-1; 8 positions match TRBD1. Source material: peripheral blood. The CDR3 loop is CASSRIGQGNLNEAFF. The DNA for the CDR3 is TGTGCCAGCAGCCGGATTGGACAGGGAAACTTAAATGAAGCTTTCTTT.